The 19 T cell receptor beta chains below were found in one sample sequenced in a study of blood T cells in healthy people across ages. Together with a sample-barcoded 5' primer, a J-beta primer mix was included in a second PCR lasting about 6 to 11 cycles. TCRdb fed the 5' RACE reads into MiXCR, producing one record per CDR3 protein. The sample has 850,000 to 950,000 distinct CDR3 sequences; 29% are singletons. The sample was blood. The receptors were sampled from a woman at least 80 years old in good health.

About this clonotype itself: A much bigger clone sits one base away, suggesting this may be a read error. Because the CDR3 is missing its conserved closing phenylalanine or tryptophan, this is likely a read error. The gene calls are TRBV18 and TRBJ2-1; the match to TRBD1 covers 7 bases. J was trimmed by 10 bases and V by 2 bases; bases with no gene match: 11. CDR3 length: 15 amino acids. Germline CDR1 is KGHSH and CDR2 is LQKENI. CDR3 DNA sequence: TGTGCCAGCTCACCAAGACAGGGTGTGACTAACGAGCAGTTCGTC. Translating gives CASSPRQGVTNEQFV.

Many counts were recorded for this clonotype. The genes are TRBV11-2 and TRBJ2-5; 7 nucleotides agree with TRBD1. The CDR3 length is 15 residues. J gave up 2 bases and V 2 bases, and 5 bases lay outside the gene matches. Per the germline V gene, CDR1 is SGHAT and CDR2 is FQNNGV. The CDR3 DNA reads as TGTGCCAGCAGCTTATACAGGGGAATGCAAGAGACCCAGTACTTC. Residues: CASSLYRGMQETQYF.

As for this clonotype: It may be a read error: a sequence one base away is much more abundant. Because it lacks the conserved phenylalanine or tryptophan at the end, this CDR3 is likely a read error. V gene TRBV7-2 combines with J gene TRBJ2-1, with 9 bases that match TRBD1. Germline values: CDR1 SGHTA, CDR2 FQGNSA. V dropped 4 bases and J dropped 5; count of bases not matched to a gene: 9. This CDR3 comprises 16 residues. CDR3 coding DNA: TGTGCCAGCAGCTACGACTCGGGACAGGGCAACAATGAGCAGTTCGTC. Translated: CASSYDSGQGNNEQFV.

This clonotype was recorded a few times. This clone may be a read error of a much larger clone one base away. The rearrangement uses TRBV6-6 and TRBJ2-7; 10 nucleotides align to TRBD2. This CDR3 is built from 16 residues. Germline-derived CDR1 and CDR2 are MNHNY and SVGAGI (reference sequence). The V segment lost 5 bases and the J segment 7 bases; nucleotides outside the gene matches: 14. CDR3 residues: CASSDERGGPFMEQYF. For the CDR3, the DNA is TGTGCCAGCAGTGACGAGCGGGGGGGCCCTTTTATGGAGCAGTACTTC.

This chain uses TRBV5-1 with TRBJ2-1, with no clear D. The germline CDR1 and CDR2 sequences are SGHRS and YFSETQ. The V end lost 4 bases, the J end lost 8 bases, and 13 bases lay between the germline ends. This CDR3 contains 13 residues. CDR3 sequence: CASSIFDRDEQFF. The DNA of the CDR3 is TGCGCCAGCAGCATATTTGATCGGGATGAGCAGTTCTTC. Combining the CDR3 with reference TRBV5-1 and TRBJ2-1 gives the whole variable domain KAGVTQTPRYLIKTRGQQVTLSCSPISGHRSVSWYQQTPGQGLQFLFEYFSETQRNKGNFPGRFSGRQFSNSRSEMNVSTLELGDSALYLCASSIFDRDEQFFGPGTRLTVL.

This clonotype was recorded at least ten times. This chain connects TRBV6-5 to TRBJ2-5, with TRBD2 matching 12 bases. This CDR3 comprises 16 residues. Germline V lookup: CDR1 MNHEY, CDR2 SVGAGI. V shed 0 bases and J 4 bases; nucleotides not matched to a gene: 3. The CDR3 sequence: CASSYSSSGGAETQYF. As DNA, the CDR3 is TGTGCCAGCAGTTACTCGTCTAGCGGGGGGGCAGAGACCCAGTACTTC.

This clonotype was found many times. This rearrangement joins TRBV29-1 to TRBJ2-3; weak D call: TRBD2 (5 bases). The CDR3 has 15 residues. In germline, CDR1 is SQVTM, CDR2 ANQGSEA. Trimming left V 5 bases short and J 0 bases short, with 15 bases between. The CDR3 DNA is TGCAGCGTTAGGAGCGGAGCCGCTAGCACAGATACGCAGTATTTT. This translates into CSVRSGAASTDTQYF.

CDR3 sequence: CASSSISSNEQFF. DNA of the CDR3: TGTGCCAGCAGCTCAATTAGCAGCAATGAGCAGTTCTTC. The chain uses TRBV7-9 and TRBJ2-1, with no clear D. Per the germline V gene, CDR1 is SEHNR and CDR2 is FQNEAQ (reference sequence). The length of the CDR3 is 13 residues. V was shortened by 4 bases and J by 6 bases, with 10 bases between the two germline ends.

This clonotype has only one observation. The V call is TRBV6-2 or TRBV6-3, the J call TRBJ2-5; D is uncertain. Deletions cut 5 bases from V and 7 bases from J, with 14 bases between. Germline loops: CDR1 MNHEY, CDR2 SVGEGT. This CDR3 spans 13 amino acids. CDR3 residues: CASSPFDLGTQYF. The CDR3 DNA sequence: TGTGCCAGCAGTCCCTTCGACCTTGGGACCCAGTACTTC.

This clonotype was detected a few times. This may be a read error: a much more frequent sequence differs by one nucleotide. This chain links TRBV20-1 with TRBJ2-7; perhaps D is TRBD1 or TRBD2 (5 bases each). V was cut by 4 bases and J by 7 bases, with 14 bases left in between. The germline CDR1 and CDR2 sequences are DFQATT and SNEGSKA (reference sequence). This CDR3 comprises 12 residues. The CDR3 here is CSAKWTTGEQYF. The DNA of the CDR3 is TGCAGTGCTAAGTGGACAACGGGGGAGCAGTACTTC.

Regarding this clonotype: This clone may be a read error of a much larger clone one base away. The gene calls are TRBV7-2 and TRBJ2-3; 8 nucleotides agree with TRBD1. The CDR3 sequence is 13 residues long. CDR1 and CDR2 from the germline V gene are SGHTA and FQGNSA. The chain's CDR3 is CASSFGQGDAQYF. The DNA for the CDR3 is TGTGCCAGCAGCTTCGGACAGGGAGATGCGCAGTATTTT. The full variable domain, rest sourced from reference TRBV7-2 and TRBJ2-3, is GAGVSQSPSNKVTEKGKDVELRCDPISGHTALYWYRQSLGQGLEFLIYFQGNSAPDKSGLPSDRFSAERTGGSVSTLTIQRTQQEDSAVYLCASSFGQGDAQYFGPGTRLTVL.

The chain recombines TRBV7-2 with TRBJ1-3, with D uncertain. There are 15 residues in the CDR3. Germline V CDR1 and CDR2: SGHTA, FQGNSA. V was pared by 2 bases and J by 4 bases, with 12 bases between. The CDR3 loop is CASSLSGLRGNTIYF. DNA for the CDR3: TGTGCCAGCAGCTTAAGTGGGCTTAGGGGAAACACCATATATTTT.

This clonotype was picked up many times. This rearrangement joins TRBV29-1 to TRBJ1-2; D remains ambiguous. The length of the CDR3 is 11 residues. Trimming removed 5 bases at V and 8 bases at J, with 12 bases between. CDR1 is SQVTM, CDR2 ANQGSEA, per germline. DNA for the CDR3: TGCAGCGTTCAGAGGACCTGGGGCTACACCTTC. It translates to CSVQRTWGYTF.

As regards this clonotype: Possible read error: a much larger clone is one base away. The rearrangement links TRBV6-6 to TRBJ2-7, with a tentative D call TRBD1 (6 bases). There are 13 residues in the CDR3. Germline loops: CDR1 MNHNY, CDR2 SVGAGI (reference sequence). DNA of the CDR3: TGTGCCAGCAGTACCTCCCTCCCAGGGGAGCAGAACTTC. Its protein product is CASSTSLPGEQNF.

The V gene is TRBV7-2, the J gene TRBJ2-1, with 12 bases fitting TRBD2. The CDR3 totals 16 residues. Germline CDR1 reads SGHTA; CDR2 reads FQGNSA. V lost 5 bases, J lost 5 bases, and 7 bases stayed unmatched. The CDR3 loop is CASSTASGGAHNEQFF. CDR3 bases: TGTGCCAGCAGCACAGCTAGCGGGGGGGCCCACAATGAGCAGTTCTTC.

There are many counts of this clonotype. The chain joins TRBV14 to TRBJ2-1; 7 bases line up with TRBD2. CDR3 length: 16 amino acids. The germline CDR1 and CDR2 sequences are SGHDN and FVKESK. Unmatched junction bases numbered 12, after V lost 3 bases and J lost 7 bases. CDR3 DNA sequence: TGTGCCAGCAGCCAGTTGGTCGGGGGGACGGGGAATGAGCAGTTCTTC. This codes for CASSQLVGGTGNEQFF.

The chain uses TRBV25-1 and TRBJ1-5, with D perhaps matching TRBD1 (6 bases). With 9 bases removed from V and 7 bases from J, the gap between germline ends came to 19 bases. The germline CDR1 and CDR2 sequences are MGHDK and SYGVNS. CDR3 length: 14 amino acids. CDR3: CASGTTGKDQPQHF. Written as DNA, the CDR3 is TGTGCCAGTGGCACAACAGGGAAGGACCAGCCCCAGCATTTT.

The CDR3 DNA reads TGTGCCAGCAGAGGACAGCGAACGAACACCGGGGAGCTGTTTTTT. Amino acid sequence: CASRGQRTNTGELFF. The chain employs TRBV7-2 and TRBJ2-2; a weak D match, TRBD1 (6 bases). The V gene lost 6 bases and the J gene lost 0 bases, with 11 bases spanning the gap. The CDR3 runs 15 residues. Germline V gives CDR1 SGHTA, CDR2 FQGNSA.

This clonotype was counted ten times or more. This sequence joins TRBV7-2 and TRBJ1-2; 8 nucleotides agree with TRBD1. CDR1 and CDR2 from the germline V gene are SGHTA and FQGNSA. CDR3 length: 13 amino acids. V shed 5 bases and J 8 bases; nucleotides not matched to a gene: 7. The CDR3 bases are TGTGCCAGCAGCGCACAGGGGGTATACGGCTACACCTTC. Its translation is CASSAQGVYGYTF.